This T cell receptor beta chain was retrieved from a study of radiotherapy plus CTLA-4 blockade in lung cancer. In the study overall: Around 18% of patients responded objectively, and roughly 30% achieved disease control. Whole-study findings and limits: Researchers report tumor-derived TCR clones expanding in blood after radiotherapy plus ipilimumab.

About this clone itself: Its antigen remains unidentified.

Participants had chemo-refractory metastatic non-small-cell lung cancer and were treated with focal radiation plus ipilimumab CTLA-4 blockade. The CDR3 has 15 residues. The germline V gene has CDR1 ENHRY and CDR2 SYGVKD. V lost 5 bases, J lost 4 bases, and 8 bases stayed unmatched. Clones were read by immunoSEQ multiplex PCR, and TCRdb kept only the in-frame ones, dropping some. The data show over 14,000 clones, around 72% seen once. The material was peripheral blood, obtained from a patient treated with radiotherapy plus ipilimumab. The J gene is TRBJ2-3, the V gene TRBV10-3; the match to TRBD2 covers 8 bases. The sequence was obtained from a human donor with non-small cell lung cancer whose response to radiotherapy plus ipilimumab could not be evaluated. The CDR3 sequence is CAISYGGAGADTQYF. Written as DNA, the CDR3 is TGTGCCATCAGTTACGGGGGGGCAGGGGCAGATACGCAGTATTTT.